This TCR beta chain is from a study of tissue T cells after allogeneic stem cell transplantation. Study-level points and caveats: Anatomically similar tissues had similar TCR repertoires within each patient. In patients and mice, blood and spleen missed much of tissue repertoire.

As concerns this clone: Antigen unknown. Gene names and germline match the mouse. The read gets to within 1 residue of the CDR3 end, and the germline J gene fills in the rest.

TCRbeta CDR3 was sequenced at survey depth with template counts. Sequenced by immunoSEQ multiplex PCR; TCRdb stores in-frame clones only, minus some. There are some 4,500 clones in the sample; over 40% occur only once, and 15% to 20% lies in the top ten. The CDR3 consists of 13 residues. Germline V gene sequence: CDR1 KGHPV, CDR2 FQNQEV (reference sequence). V was cut by 1 base and J by 7 bases, with 8 bases left in between. The sample's time point: mouse harvest day 14 after allogeneic transplant. Tail vein injection delivered 10^7 T-cell-depleted bone marrow cells and 10^6 splenic CD5+ T cells. Mice had MHC-mismatched B6 into BALB/c GVHD, sampled day 7 or 14.

Sequencing used gut tissue. This receptor was taken from a female BALB/c mouse given C57BL/6 T cells with graft-versus-host disease after an allogeneic hematopoietic cell transplant. V is TRBV26 and J is TRBJ2-1; D is tentatively TRBD1 or TRBD2 (5 bases each). The DNA read from the CDR3 is TGTGCCAGCAGTCTGTGGGACGCGGCTGAGCAGTTC. It is translated as CASSLWDAAEQF. The complete CDR3 sequence is CASSLWDAAEQFF.